The entry below describes one T cell receptor (beta chain). These data come from a study of blood T cell repertoires in COVID-19. Data came from immunoSEQ multiplex PCR; TCRdb stores just in-frame clones and leaves some out. In the table there are more than 250,000 clones, 85% of which are singletons. The CDR3 is made up of 12 amino acids. Germline V gene data show CDR1 as SQVTM and CDR2 as ANQGSEA. The V segment lost 6 bases and the J segment 3 bases; nucleotides outside the gene matches: 2. V usage is TRBV29-1 and J usage is TRBJ2-7; TRBD2 matches 10 bases. Sequenced material: peripheral blood. The receptor was isolated from a man in his fifties or sixties with active or convalescent COVID-19. CDR3 sequence (DNA): TGCAGCGTATGGACTAGCGGCTACGAGCAGTACTTC. Protein sequence: CSVWTSGYEQYF.